What follows are 5 T cell receptor beta chains derived from one specimen sequenced in a study of T-cell reconstitution after alpha-beta-depleted transplantation in children. For TCRbeta, the library was prepared with unique molecular identifiers. TCRdb re-analysed the PCR reads in MiXCR, keeping a single row per CDR3 protein. The table includes more than 400,000 distinct CDR3 sequences, approximately 42% detected once. Source: PBMCs, taken before TCRalphabeta/CD19-depleted stem cell transplant. The source of these receptors is a girl aged 2-10 years with aplastic anemia, due to receive a stem cell transplant.

This clonotype was counted at least ten times. CDR3 sequence (DNA): TGTGCCAGCAGCCAAGACTCACCCATCCTGTGGACGGCGGGTGAAAAACTGTTTTTT. As protein: CASSQDSPILWTAGEKLFF. The J gene is TRBJ1-4, the V gene TRBV4-2; D is unclear. The V gene's germline CDR1 is LGHNA and CDR2 YNFKEQ. V lost 0 bases and J 7 bases, leaving 24 bases between the germline ends. The length of the CDR3 is 19 residues.

This clonotype has a count of ten or more. The chain recombines TRBV18 with TRBJ2-1; 9 bases map to TRBD2. Germline V lookup: CDR1 KGHSH, CDR2 LQKENI. Unmatched junction bases numbered 7, after V lost 0 bases and J lost 4 bases. CDR3 length: 17 amino acids. CDR3 bases: TGTGCCAGCTCACCACCGATTAGCGGGAGAGCATACAATGAGCAGTTCTTC. Its protein product is CASSPPISGRAYNEQFF.

This rearrangement joins TRBV7-9 to TRBJ2-7, with TRBD1 as a possible D gene (5 bases). Per the germline V gene, CDR1 is SEHNR and CDR2 is FQNEAQ (reference sequence). The CDR3 length is 14 residues. V was trimmed by 5 bases and J by 4 bases, leaving 15 bases between them. CDR3 protein: CASSPQVGPYEQYF. In DNA, the CDR3 is TGTGCCAGCAGCCCGCAGGTGGGGCCTTACGAGCAGTACTTC.

V gene TRBV4-3 combines with J gene TRBJ2-1; D unclear. The V gene lost 4 bases and the J gene lost 4 bases, with 11 bases spanning the gap. The CDR3 totals 14 residues. From germline, CDR1 is LGHNA and CDR2 YSLEER. CDR3 loop: CASSLSHGYNEQFF. CDR3 sequence (DNA): TGCGCCAGCAGCCTCTCGCACGGGTACAATGAGCAGTTCTTC.

This clonotype has ten or more counts. This chain connects TRBV12-3 or TRBV12-4 to TRBJ1-6, with D possibly being TRBD1 (5 bases). The V end was cut by 3 bases, the J end by 8 bases, with 8 bases between. CDR3 length: 13 amino acids. The CDR3 here is CASSFGGHSPLHF. CDR3 sequence (DNA): TGTGCCAGCAGTTTCGGGGGACATTCACCCCTCCACTTT.